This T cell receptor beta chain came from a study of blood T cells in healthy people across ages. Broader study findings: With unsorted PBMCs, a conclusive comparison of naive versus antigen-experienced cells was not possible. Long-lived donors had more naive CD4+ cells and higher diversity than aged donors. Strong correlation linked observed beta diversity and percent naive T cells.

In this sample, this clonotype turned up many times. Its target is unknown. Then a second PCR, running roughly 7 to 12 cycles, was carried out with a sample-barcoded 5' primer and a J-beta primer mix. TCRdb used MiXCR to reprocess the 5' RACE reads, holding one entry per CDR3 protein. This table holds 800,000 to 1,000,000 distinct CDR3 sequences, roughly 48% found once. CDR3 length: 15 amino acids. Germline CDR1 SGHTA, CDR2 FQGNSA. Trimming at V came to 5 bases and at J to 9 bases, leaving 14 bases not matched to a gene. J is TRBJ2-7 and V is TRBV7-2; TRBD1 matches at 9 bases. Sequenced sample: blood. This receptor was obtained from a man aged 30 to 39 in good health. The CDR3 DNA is TGTGCCAGCAGCGTAGGACAGGGGCCTCAAACGGGGCAGTACTTC. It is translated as CASSVGQGPQTGQYF. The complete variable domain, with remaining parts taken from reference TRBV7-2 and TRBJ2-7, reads GAGVSQSPSNKVTEKGKDVELRCDPISGHTALYWYRQSLGQGLEFLIYFQGNSAPDKSGLPSDRFSAERTGGSVSTLTIQRTQQEDSAVYLCASSVGQGPQTGQYFGPGTRLTVT.